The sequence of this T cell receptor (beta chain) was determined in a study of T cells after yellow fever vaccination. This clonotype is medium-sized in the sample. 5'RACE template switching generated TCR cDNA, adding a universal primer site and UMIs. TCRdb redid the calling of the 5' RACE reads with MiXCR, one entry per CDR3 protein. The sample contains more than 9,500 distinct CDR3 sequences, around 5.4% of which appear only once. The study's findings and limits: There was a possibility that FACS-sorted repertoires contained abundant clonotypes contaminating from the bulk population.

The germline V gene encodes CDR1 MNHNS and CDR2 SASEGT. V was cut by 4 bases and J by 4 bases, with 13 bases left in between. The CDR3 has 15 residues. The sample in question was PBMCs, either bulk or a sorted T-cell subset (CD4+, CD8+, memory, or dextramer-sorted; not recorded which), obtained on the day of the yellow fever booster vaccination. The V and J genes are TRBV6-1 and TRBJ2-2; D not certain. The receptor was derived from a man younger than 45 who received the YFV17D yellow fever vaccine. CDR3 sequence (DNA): TGTGCCAGCAGTGTTTTTCCCGGTACCACCGGGGAGCTGTTTTTT. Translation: CASSVFPGTTGELFF.